This T cell receptor beta chain originates from a study of regulatory T cells in long-lasting Graves disease (dated by TCRdb to about 2021). Context from the whole study: Persistent Graves' disease was defined as antithyroid drug treatment for over 5 years with persistently positive TSH receptor autoantibodies. A total of around 35 samples underwent TCR sequencing, from around 13 patients with persistent Graves' disease and 20 patients with newly diagnosed Graves' disease. Persistent Graves' disease patients were compared with newly diagnosed Graves' disease patients by peripheral blood TCR sequencing and RNA sequencing. The study was conducted in China and was registered as a clinical trial. In the clinical cohort, patients with persistent Graves' disease had used antithyroid drugs for an average of about 10.3 years.

Library method: multiplex PCR. The sequencer was an Illumina HiSeq 4000. iRepertoire HTBI primers and Arm-PCR amplification of CDR3 regions were used to construct TCR beta libraries. Before sequencing, the PCR products underwent gel purification. Turning to the authors' computational methods: Across samples, around 62 TRBV and 15 or so TRBJ segments were identified and used for gene usage analysis of CDR3 amino acid clonotypes. COPE and FqMerger were used to merge filtered high-quality paired reads into contigs. BLAST was used to align contigs to IMGT TRBV, TRBD and TRBJ reference genes, and CDR3 was defined according to IMGT. Highly expanded clones were defined as clonotypes with a frequency above 0.1%. Shannon entropy was used to measure repertoire diversity, and the Gini coefficient was used to measure V-J evenness. Public clonotypes were defined as clonotypes shared by more than one individual. The public reads were run again by TCRdb, first through fastp at Q25 and then through MiXCR, and only productive beta chains were kept. Each record represents a unique CDR3 protein, reported with the most common genes and DNA among its rows. In this record, the V and J calls reflect TCRdb's handling and not the investigators' own analysis. This sample lists under 500,000 distinct CDR3 sequences; 20% were detected once. The biggest ten clones account for 7% to 10% of the sample.

The time point label, read with the paper, signifies: persistent/refractory GD, antithyroid drugs over 5 years with positive TRAb. For both TCR sequencing and RNA sequencing, RNA was extracted from PBMCs in TRIzol. The diagnosis of Graves' disease followed American Thyroid Association guidelines. The patients came from an endocrinology department in Xi'an, China. From each patient, around 8.3 milliliters of peripheral blood was collected into an EDTA anticoagulant tube. PBMCs were isolated by Ficoll Paque Plus density gradient separation without further T cell sorting. An Agilent 2100 Bioanalyzer and agarose gel were used to check RNA quality, while a NanoDrop 2000 measured RNA concentration. Of note for this clonotype: There is no known antigen for this receptor. With only one base between it and a far larger clone, this is likely a read error. Since the CDR3 does not end with the conserved phenylalanine or tryptophan, this likely comes from a read error.

Broad study findings and their caveats: Lower TCR Shannon entropy and fewer highly expanded clones were observed in persistent Graves' disease patients than in newly diagnosed patients, which suggested clonal expansion. Patients with persistent disease shared more public clonotypes (approximately 2,500) than newly diagnosed patients did (more than 900). The small sample size was acknowledged by the authors as a limitation that may reduce accuracy. Only peripheral blood was studied, because thyroid tissue, the primary lesion, was inaccessible. Sequencing and analysis were limited to the TCR beta chain. TRBV28, TRBJ1-2 and TRBJ2-5 were preferentially used in persistent disease, while TRBV20-1 and TRBJ2-1 were favored in newly diagnosed disease.

From its first to its last residue, the CDR3 has 14 amino acids. Just CDR3 DNA is preserved here, 42 bases in frame from base 1. CDR1 and CDR2 (SEHNR, FQNEAQ) derive from the germline V gene (reference sequence). Cut back by 5 bases and 0 bases, the V and J ends lie 11 bases apart. This receptor chain uses TRBV7-9 and TRBJ2-7; a tentative D match to TRBD1 spans 6 bases. The sequence came from a female donor with Graves disease. The specimen was peripheral blood mononuclear cells (PBMCs), collected when the disease was refractory, from a patient treated with antithyroid drugs. The CDR3 region reads CASSPMDSSYEQYS. The nucleotides read TGTGCCAGCAGCCCGATGGACAGCTCCTACGAGCAGTACTCC.